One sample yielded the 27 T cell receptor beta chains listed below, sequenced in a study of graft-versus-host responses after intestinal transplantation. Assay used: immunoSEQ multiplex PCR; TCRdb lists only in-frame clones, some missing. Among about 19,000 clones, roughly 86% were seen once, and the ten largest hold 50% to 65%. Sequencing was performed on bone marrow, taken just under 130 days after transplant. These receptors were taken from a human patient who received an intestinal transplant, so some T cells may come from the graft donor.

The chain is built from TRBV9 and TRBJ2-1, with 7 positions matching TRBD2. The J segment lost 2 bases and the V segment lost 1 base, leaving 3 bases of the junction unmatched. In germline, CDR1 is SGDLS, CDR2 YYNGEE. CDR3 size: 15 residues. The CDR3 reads CASSVSGITYNEQFF. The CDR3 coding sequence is TGTGCCAGCAGCGTAAGCGGGATAACCTACAATGAGCAGTTCTTC. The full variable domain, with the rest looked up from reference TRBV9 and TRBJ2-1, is DSGVTQTPKHLITATGQRVTLRCSPRSGDLSVYWYQQSLDQGLQFLIQYYNGEERAKGNILERFSAQQFPDLHSELNLSSLELGDSALYFCASSVSGITYNEQFFGPGTRLTVL.

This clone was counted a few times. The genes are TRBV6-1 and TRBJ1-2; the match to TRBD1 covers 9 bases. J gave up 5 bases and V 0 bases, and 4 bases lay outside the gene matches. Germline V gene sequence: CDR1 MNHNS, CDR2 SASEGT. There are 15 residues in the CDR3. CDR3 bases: TGTGCCAGCAGTGAAGCATTAGGACAGGGGTATGGCTACACCTTC. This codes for CASSEALGQGYGYTF.

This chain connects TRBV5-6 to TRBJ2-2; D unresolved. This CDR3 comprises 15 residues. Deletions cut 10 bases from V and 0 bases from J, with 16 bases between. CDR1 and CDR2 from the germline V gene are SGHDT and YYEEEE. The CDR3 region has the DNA TGTGCCTCCGAGGAAGCACAGCCGAACACCGGGGAGCTGTTTTTT. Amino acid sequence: CASEEAQPNTGELFF. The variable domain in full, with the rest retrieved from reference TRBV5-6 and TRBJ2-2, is DAGVTQSPTHLIKTRGQQVTLRCSPKSGHDTVSWYQQALGQGPQFIFQYYEEEERQRGNFPDRFSGHQFPNYSSELNVNALLLGDSALYLCASEEAQPNTGELFFGEGSRLTVL.

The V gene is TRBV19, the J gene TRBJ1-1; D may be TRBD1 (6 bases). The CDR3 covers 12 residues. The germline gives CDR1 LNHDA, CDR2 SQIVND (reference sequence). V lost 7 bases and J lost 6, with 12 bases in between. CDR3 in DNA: TGTGCCAGTAAGGCAGGGGTCGCTGAAGCTTTCTTT. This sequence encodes CASKAGVAEAFF.

The CDR3 is CASSLDRNTEAFF. Written as DNA, the CDR3 is TGTGCCAGCAGTCTTGACCGGAACACTGAAGCTTTCTTT. The V gene is TRBV6-4, the J gene TRBJ1-1; D gene ambiguous. V lost 5 bases and J lost 1, with 8 bases in between. Germline lookup yields CDR1 MRHNA and CDR2 SNTAGT. This CDR3 region has 13 residues.

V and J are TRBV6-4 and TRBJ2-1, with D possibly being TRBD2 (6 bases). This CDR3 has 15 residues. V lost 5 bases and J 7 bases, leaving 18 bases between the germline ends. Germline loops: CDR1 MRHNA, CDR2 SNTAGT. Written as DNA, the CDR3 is TGTGCCAGCAGTTTAATCGGGAGCGGTTGGAATGAGCAGTTCTTC. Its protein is CASSLIGSGWNEQFF.

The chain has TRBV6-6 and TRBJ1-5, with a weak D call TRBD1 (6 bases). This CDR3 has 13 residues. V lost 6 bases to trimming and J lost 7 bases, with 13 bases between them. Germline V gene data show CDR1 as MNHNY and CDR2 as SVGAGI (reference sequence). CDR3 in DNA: TGTGCCAGCAGCCGCGGGACATCCCAGCCCCAGCATTTT. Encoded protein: CASSRGTSQPQHF.

The CDR3 loop reads CASSNPTGRNSPLHF. The CDR3 DNA is TGTGCCAGCAGCAATCCGACAGGGAGAAATTCACCCCTCCACTTT. V gene TRBV7-9 combines with J gene TRBJ1-6, with 7 positions matching TRBD1. Germline loops: CDR1 SEHNR, CDR2 FQNEAQ (reference sequence). CDR3 length equals 15 residues. Unmatched junction bases numbered 8, after V lost 5 bases and J lost 7 bases.

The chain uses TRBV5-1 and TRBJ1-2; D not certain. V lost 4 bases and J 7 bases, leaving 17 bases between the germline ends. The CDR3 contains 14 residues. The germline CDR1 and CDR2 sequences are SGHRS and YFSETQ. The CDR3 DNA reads TGCGCCAGCAGCCCGTCCGACCATTTGTCTGGCTACACCTTC. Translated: CASSPSDHLSGYTF.

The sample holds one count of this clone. CDR3 in DNA: TGTGCCAGCAGCCCTAGCGGGAGGGCTTCCTACGAGCAGTACTTC. Translating gives CASSPSGRASYEQYF. The chain links TRBV6-6 to TRBJ2-7; 12 bases align to TRBD2. Trimming removed 6 bases from V and 1 base from J; junction bases left unmatched: 4. This CDR3 spans 15 amino acids. Germline CDR1 MNHNY, CDR2 SVGAGI (reference sequence).

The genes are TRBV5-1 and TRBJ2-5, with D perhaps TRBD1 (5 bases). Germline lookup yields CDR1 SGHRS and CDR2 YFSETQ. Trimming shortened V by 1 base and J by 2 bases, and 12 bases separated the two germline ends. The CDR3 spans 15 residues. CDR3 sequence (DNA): TGCGCCAGCAGCTTGTCAGGGAACAGGCAAGAGACCCAGTACTTC. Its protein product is CASSLSGNRQETQYF.

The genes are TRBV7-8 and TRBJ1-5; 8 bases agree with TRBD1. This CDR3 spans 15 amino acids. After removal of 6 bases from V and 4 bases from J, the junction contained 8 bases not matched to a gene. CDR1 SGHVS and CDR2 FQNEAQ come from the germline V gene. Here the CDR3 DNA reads TGTGCCAGCAGACTCAGACAGGGGCTGAATCAGCCCCAGCATTTT. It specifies CASRLRQGLNQPQHF. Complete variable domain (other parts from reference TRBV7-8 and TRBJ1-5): GAGVSQSPRYKVAKRGQDVALRCDPISGHVSLFWYQQALGQGPEFLTYFQNEAQLDKSGLPSDRFFAERPEGSVSTLKIQRTQQEDSAVYLCASRLRQGLNQPQHFGDGTRLSIL.

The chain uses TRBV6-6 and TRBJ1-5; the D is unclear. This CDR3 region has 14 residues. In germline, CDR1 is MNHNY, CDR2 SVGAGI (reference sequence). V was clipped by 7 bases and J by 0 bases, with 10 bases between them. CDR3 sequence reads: CASTGAYSNQPQHF. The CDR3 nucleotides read TGTGCCAGCACGGGAGCCTATAGCAATCAGCCCCAGCATTTT.

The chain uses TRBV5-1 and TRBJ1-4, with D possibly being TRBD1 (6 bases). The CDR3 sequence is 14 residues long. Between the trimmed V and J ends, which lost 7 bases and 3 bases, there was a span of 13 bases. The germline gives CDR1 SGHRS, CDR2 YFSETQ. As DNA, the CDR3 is TGCGCCAGCCACACAGGGAGACCTAATGAAAAACTGTTTTTT. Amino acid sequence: CASHTGRPNEKLFF.

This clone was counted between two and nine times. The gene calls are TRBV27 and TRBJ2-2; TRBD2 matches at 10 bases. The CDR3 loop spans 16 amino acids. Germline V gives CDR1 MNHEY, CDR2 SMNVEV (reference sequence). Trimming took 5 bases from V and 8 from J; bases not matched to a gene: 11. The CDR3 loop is CASSEGLAGVGGELFF. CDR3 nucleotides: TGTGCCAGCAGTGAGGGGCTAGCGGGAGTAGGGGGGGAGCTGTTTTTT.

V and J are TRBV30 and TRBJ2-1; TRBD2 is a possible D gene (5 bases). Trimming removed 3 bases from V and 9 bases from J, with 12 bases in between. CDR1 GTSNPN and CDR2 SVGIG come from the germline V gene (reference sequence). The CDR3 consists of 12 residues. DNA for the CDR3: TGTGCCTGGAGACTCCAGCGGAGTGAGCAGTTCTTC. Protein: CAWRLQRSEQFF. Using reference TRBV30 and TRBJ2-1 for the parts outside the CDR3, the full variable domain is SQTIHQWPATLVQPVGSPLSLECTVEGTSNPNLYWYRQAAGRGLQLLFYSVGIGQISSEVPQNLSASRPQDRQFILSSKKLLLSDSGFYLCAWRLQRSEQFFGPGTRLTVL.

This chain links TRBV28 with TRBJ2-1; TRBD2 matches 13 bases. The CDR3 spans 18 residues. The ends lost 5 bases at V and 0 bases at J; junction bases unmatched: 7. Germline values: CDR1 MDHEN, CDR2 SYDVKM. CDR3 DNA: TGTGCCAGCAGTCTCGGGACTAGCGGGGTAAGCTCCTACAATGAGCAGTTCTTC. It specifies CASSLGTSGVSSYNEQFF.

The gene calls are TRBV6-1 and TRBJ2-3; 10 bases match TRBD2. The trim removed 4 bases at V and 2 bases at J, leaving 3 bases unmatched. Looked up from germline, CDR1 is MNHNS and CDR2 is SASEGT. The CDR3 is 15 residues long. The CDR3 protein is CASSVLAGATDTQYF. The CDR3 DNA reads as TGTGCCAGCAGTGTGCTAGCGGGAGCCACAGATACGCAGTATTTT.

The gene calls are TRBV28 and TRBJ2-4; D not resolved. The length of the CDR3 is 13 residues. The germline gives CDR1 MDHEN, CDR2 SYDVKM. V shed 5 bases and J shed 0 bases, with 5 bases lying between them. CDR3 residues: CASSGLAKNIQYF. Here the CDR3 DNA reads TGTGCCAGCAGTGGGTTAGCCAAAAACATTCAGTACTTC.

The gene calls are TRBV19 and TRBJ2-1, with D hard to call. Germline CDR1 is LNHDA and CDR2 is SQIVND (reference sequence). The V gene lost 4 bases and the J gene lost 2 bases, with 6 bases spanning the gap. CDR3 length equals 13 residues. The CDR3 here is CASSNGPYNEQFF. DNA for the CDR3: TGTGCCAGTAGTAACGGGCCCTACAATGAGCAGTTCTTC.

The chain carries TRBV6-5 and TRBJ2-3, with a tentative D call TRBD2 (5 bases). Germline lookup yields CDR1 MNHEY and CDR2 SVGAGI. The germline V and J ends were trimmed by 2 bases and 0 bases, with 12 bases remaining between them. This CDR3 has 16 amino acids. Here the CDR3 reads CASSYIPGGSTDTQYF. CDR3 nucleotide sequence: TGTGCCAGCAGTTACATTCCAGGAGGTAGCACAGATACGCAGTATTTT.

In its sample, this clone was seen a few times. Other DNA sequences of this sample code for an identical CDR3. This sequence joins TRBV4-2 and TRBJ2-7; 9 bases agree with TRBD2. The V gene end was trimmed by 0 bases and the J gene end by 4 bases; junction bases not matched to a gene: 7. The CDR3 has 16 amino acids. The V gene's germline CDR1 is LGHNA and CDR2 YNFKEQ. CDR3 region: CASSQDRLAGIYEQYF. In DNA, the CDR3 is TGTGCCAGCAGCCAAGACCGGCTAGCGGGGATTTACGAGCAGTACTTC.

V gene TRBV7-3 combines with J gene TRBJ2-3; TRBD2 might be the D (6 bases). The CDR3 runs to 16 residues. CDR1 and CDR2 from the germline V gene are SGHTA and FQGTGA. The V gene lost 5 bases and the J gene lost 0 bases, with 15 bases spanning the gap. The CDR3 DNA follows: TGTGCCAGCAGCCCTTCGGGGACTGGTAGCACAGATACGCAGTATTTT. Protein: CASSPSGTGSTDTQYF.

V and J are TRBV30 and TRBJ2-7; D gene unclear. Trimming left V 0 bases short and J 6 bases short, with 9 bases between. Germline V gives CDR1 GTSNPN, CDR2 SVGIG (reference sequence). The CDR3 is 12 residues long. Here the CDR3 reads CAWSVSWVEQYF. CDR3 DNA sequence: TGTGCCTGGAGTGTAAGCTGGGTCGAGCAGTACTTC.

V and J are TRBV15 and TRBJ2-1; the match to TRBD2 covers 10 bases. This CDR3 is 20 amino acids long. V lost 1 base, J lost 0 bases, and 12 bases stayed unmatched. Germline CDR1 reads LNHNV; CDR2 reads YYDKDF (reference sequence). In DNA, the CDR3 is TGTGCCACCAGCAGAGGTACCGGGACTAGCGACCCCGACTCCTACAATGAGCAGTTCTTC. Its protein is CATSRGTGTSDPDSYNEQFF.

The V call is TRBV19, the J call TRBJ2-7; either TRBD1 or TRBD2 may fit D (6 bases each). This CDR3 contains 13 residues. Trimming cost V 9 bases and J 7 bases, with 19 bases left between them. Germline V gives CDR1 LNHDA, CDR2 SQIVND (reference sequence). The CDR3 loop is CASWGRGPSEQYF. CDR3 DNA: TGTGCCAGCTGGGGGCGGGGCCCTTCAGAGCAGTACTTC.

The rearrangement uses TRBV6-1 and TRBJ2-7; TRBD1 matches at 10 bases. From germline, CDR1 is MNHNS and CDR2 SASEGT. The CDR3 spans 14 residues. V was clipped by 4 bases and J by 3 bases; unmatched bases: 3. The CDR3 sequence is CASSAGQGNYEQYF. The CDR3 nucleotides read TGTGCCAGCAGTGCGGGACAGGGGAACTACGAGCAGTACTTC.